The 29 T cell receptor beta chains given below trace back to one sample, sequenced in a study of spatial heterogeneity in lung cancer. Broader study findings: Tumor mutation count correlated with how many alpha and beta TCRs expanded intratumorally.

These receptors are not linked to any known antigen. TCRdb reprocessed the 5' RACE reads via MiXCR and lists one record per CDR3 protein. The sample records approximately 12,000 distinct CDR3 sequences, over 10% being singletons. As for time point: sample taken at primary tumor resection. The source was lung tumor tissue, collected at surgery. These receptors were taken from a female donor with early-stage non-small cell lung cancer.

The chain uses TRBV5-5 and TRBJ2-5, with 10 bases aligning to TRBD2. The CDR3 loop spans 16 amino acids. The germline gives CDR1 SGHKS, CDR2 YYEKEE (reference sequence). V lost 3 bases, J lost 2 bases, and 7 bases stayed unmatched. For the CDR3, the DNA is TGTGCCAGCAGCTCCCTAGCGGGAGTGGGGCAAGAGACCCAGTACTTC. Translated: CASSSLAGVGQETQYF.

This clonotype is a singleton in its sample. The chain joins TRBV6-1 to TRBJ1-3; TRBD1 matches 7 bases. Looked up from germline, CDR1 is MNHNS and CDR2 is SASEGT. V trimming: 6 bases; J trimming: 0 bases; junction bases outside the gene matches: 5. This CDR3 spans 15 amino acids. As DNA, the CDR3 is TGTGCCAGCAGCCAAGGGGGCCCCTCTGGAAACACCATATATTTT. Protein: CASSQGGPSGNTIYF.

This clonotype was seen repeatedly, ten times or more. The rearrangement joins TRBV2 to TRBJ1-5; 7 bases are shared with TRBD1. The CDR3 has 19 amino acids. V was pared by 0 bases and J by 4 bases, with 15 bases of the junction left unmatched. Germline V gives CDR1 SNHLY, CDR2 FYNNEI. The DNA for the CDR3 is TGTGCCAGCAGTGAAGCGACCTGGACAGGATCGGTCGGGAATCAGCCCCAGCATTTT. Protein: CASSEATWTGSVGNQPQHF.

The CDR3 sequence: CSVEERGGLNEQFF. CDR3 in DNA: TGCAGCGTTGAGGAGCGGGGGGGCCTAAATGAGCAGTTCTTC. V and J are TRBV29-1 and TRBJ2-1; 10 positions match TRBD2. The CDR3 is 14 amino acids. The trim removed 3 bases at V and 7 bases at J, leaving 6 bases unmatched. Germline CDR1 and CDR2: SQVTM and ANQGSEA.

By sample fraction, this clonotype is medium-sized. The chain combines TRBV11-2 with TRBJ2-7; D remains unclear. The CDR3 totals 15 residues. Germline V gene sequence: CDR1 SGHAT, CDR2 FQNNGV. V was trimmed by 1 base and J by 0 bases, leaving 10 bases between them. CDR3 sequence reads: CASSLGHAGSYEQYF. CDR3 DNA sequence: TGTGCCAGCAGCTTAGGCCACGCAGGCTCCTACGAGCAGTACTTC. Filled out from reference TRBV11-2 and TRBJ2-7, the complete variable domain reads EAGVAQSPRYKIIEKRQSVAFWCNPISGHATLYWYQQILGQGPKLLIQFQNNGVVDDSQLPKDRFSAERLKGVDSTLKIQPAKLEDSAVYLCASSLGHAGSYEQYFGPGTRLTVT.

In its sample, this clonotype was seen many times. V gene TRBV19 combines with J gene TRBJ2-7; TRBD1 aligns across 9 bases. This CDR3 region has 16 residues. V lost 5 bases to trimming and J lost 6 bases; unmatched junction nucleotides: 14. The germline CDR1 and CDR2 sequences are LNHDA and SQIVND (reference sequence). The CDR3: CASSSLTGTGSSEQYF. The CDR3 bases are TGTGCCAGTAGTTCCCTAACGGGGACAGGGTCGTCCGAGCAGTACTTC.

The rearrangement links TRBV7-2 to TRBJ2-5; D gene ambiguous. V lost 1 base to trimming and J lost 3 bases, with 9 bases between them. This CDR3 region has 14 residues. In germline, CDR1 is SGHTA, CDR2 FQGNSA. CDR3 protein: CASSLDRSEETQYF. CDR3 bases: TGTGCCAGCAGCTTAGATCGTAGTGAAGAGACCCAGTACTTC.

This clonotype came up many times. This chain links TRBV4-3 with TRBJ2-1; D is uncertain. V was shortened by 1 base and J by 6 bases, with 7 bases between the two germline ends. The CDR3 loop spans 13 amino acids. Germline V gene data show CDR1 as LGHNA and CDR2 as YSLEER. CDR3 region: CASSQGSSNEQFF. In DNA, the CDR3 is TGCGCCAGCAGCCAAGGATCCAGCAATGAGCAGTTCTTC.

This clonotype has at least ten counts. V is TRBV7-3 and J is TRBJ2-6; no definite D call. There are 15 residues in the CDR3. V was trimmed by 1 base and J by 2 bases, leaving 6 bases between them. CDR1 and CDR2 (germline): SGHTA, FQGTGA. In DNA, the CDR3 is TGTGCCAGCAGCTTAAGCCTTCCTGGGGCCAACGTCCTGACTTTC. Its translation: CASSLSLPGANVLTF.

This chain joins TRBV4-2 and TRBJ2-7; maybe TRBD2 (5 bases). Trimming cost V 9 bases and J 3 bases, with 27 bases left between them. From germline, CDR1 is LGHNA and CDR2 YNFKEQ. The CDR3 runs to 17 residues. The CDR3 loop reads CASKPGFGESSRYEQYF. In DNA form, the CDR3 reads TGTGCCAGTAAACCTGGCTTCGGGGAGTCCTCCCGCTACGAGCAGTACTTC.

In its sample, this clonotype was seen many times. Here the CDR3 DNA reads TGCGCCAGCAGCCATGACCCCCGTAGACTCCTATCTGGGGCCAACGTCCTGACTTTC. It specifies CASSHDPRRLLSGANVLTF. This chain links TRBV4-3 with TRBJ2-6; D remains unclear. The CDR3 contains 19 residues. V lost 3 bases, J lost 1 base, and 19 bases lay in between. The V gene's germline CDR1 is LGHNA and CDR2 YSLEER.

In its sample, this clonotype was seen a few times. This chain uses TRBV7-8 with TRBJ1-1, with TRBD1 identical over 10 bases. Per germline, CDR1 SGHVS and CDR2 FQNEAQ. There are 15 residues in the CDR3. V lost 4 bases to trimming and J lost 1 base; unmatched junction nucleotides: 3. As DNA, the CDR3 is TGTGCCAGCAGCTCTAGGACAGGGGGGAACACTGAAGCTTTCTTT. This codes for CASSSRTGGNTEAFF.

This clonotype turned up a few times. The gene calls are TRBV20-1 and TRBJ2-3; 13 positions agree with TRBD2. Germline trimming cut 6 bases from V and 1 base from J; bases unmatched to any gene: 7. The length of the CDR3 is 16 residues. CDR1 is DFQATT, CDR2 SNEGSKA, per germline (reference sequence). The CDR3 spells CSARRGTSGGTDTQYF. The CDR3 nucleotides are TGCAGTGCGAGACGAGGGACTAGCGGGGGCACAGATACGCAGTATTTT.

The chain links TRBV5-4 to TRBJ1-5, with a weak D call TRBD1 (6 bases). With 9 bases removed from V and 2 bases from J, the gap between germline ends came to 12 bases. Germline V CDR1 and CDR2: SGHNT, YYREEE (reference sequence). This CDR3 contains 13 residues. The chain's CDR3 is CATSEGGNQPQHF. CDR3 DNA: TGTGCCACCTCGGAGGGGGGCAATCAGCCCCAGCATTTT.

Details on this clonotype: A single base separates this from a much larger clone, so it may be a read error. The CDR3 does not end in the conserved phenylalanine or tryptophan, so this is likely a read error. The chain uses TRBV7-8 and TRBJ2-3; D assignment may be TRBD1 or TRBD2 (6 bases each). Trimming took 7 bases from V and 5 from J, leaving 16 bases between them. Germline values: CDR1 SGHVS, CDR2 FQNEAQ. The CDR3 is made up of 14 amino acids. The CDR3 here is CASKGGGAVDTQYL. The CDR3, as DNA: TGTGCCAGCAAGGGGGGCGGGGCGGTAGATACGCAGTATCTT.

This clonotype was recorded at least ten times. The V gene is TRBV10-1, the J gene TRBJ1-1; tentatively, D is TRBD1 (5 bases). CDR3 length: 15 residues. V lost 3 bases and J 1 base, leaving 12 bases between the germline ends. The germline V gene encodes CDR1 WNHNN and CDR2 SYGVQD (reference sequence). CDR3 protein: CASSDSRDRNTEAFF. For the CDR3, the DNA is TGCGCCAGCAGTGATAGTCGGGACCGGAACACTGAAGCTTTCTTT.

V is TRBV4-3 and J is TRBJ1-6; D is unclear. Germline CDR1 and CDR2: LGHNA and YSLEER. CDR3 length equals 13 residues. V gave up 3 bases and J gave up 6 bases, with 6 bases separating them. CDR3 protein: CASSQESNSPLHF. DNA for the CDR3: TGCGCCAGCAGCCAGGAATCTAATTCACCCCTCCACTTT.

Within the sample, this clonotype is medium-sized. The J gene is TRBJ1-6, the V gene TRBV6-2 or TRBV6-3, with D unclear. CDR3 length: 14 amino acids. CDR1 MNHEY and CDR2 SVGEGT come from the germline V gene. V lost 6 bases, J lost 0 bases, and 6 bases lay in between. CDR3 DNA: TGTGCCAGCAGAAGGAGCTCCTATAATTCACCCCTCCACTTT. Its translation is CASRRSSYNSPLHF.

V and J are TRBV10-3 and TRBJ2-2, with D uncertain. CDR3 length: 11 residues. With 4 bases removed from V and 5 bases from J, the gap between germline ends came to 2 bases. Looked up from germline, CDR1 is ENHRY and CDR2 is SYGVKD. CDR3 in DNA: TGTGCCATCAGTGCAACCGGGGAGCTGTTTTTT. Encoded protein: CAISATGELFF.

In its sample, this clonotype was seen many times. J is TRBJ1-5 and V is TRBV7-7; D is perhaps TRBD1 (6 bases). The CDR3 runs to 15 residues. CDR1 is SSHAT and CDR2 is FNYEAQ in the germline V gene (reference sequence). V was trimmed by 4 bases and J by 4 bases, leaving 14 bases between them. CDR3 bases: TGTGCCAGCAGCTCGACCAGGGGCTTTAATCAGCCCCAGCATTTT. This codes for CASSSTRGFNQPQHF.

This clonotype rates as medium-sized. The chain is built from TRBV10-3 and TRBJ1-2; D possibly corresponds to TRBD1 (6 bases). The CDR3 totals 15 residues. Deletions cut 3 bases from V and 5 bases from J, with 16 bases between. CDR1 is ENHRY, CDR2 SYGVKD, per germline. The CDR3 loop is CAISDETRGEYGYTF. The CDR3 DNA reads as TGTGCCATCAGTGATGAAACCAGGGGAGAGTATGGCTACACCTTC.

This clonotype was picked up a small number of times. The J gene is TRBJ2-7, the V gene TRBV5-6, with D possibly matching TRBD1 (5 bases). CDR1 is SGHDT, CDR2 YYEEEE, per germline. The CDR3 extends over 11 amino acids. V gave up 3 bases and J gave up 6 bases, with 7 bases separating them. CDR3 DNA: TGTGCCAGCAGCTGGGGCCCCGAGCAGTACTTC. As protein: CASSWGPEQYF.

V gene TRBV20-1 combines with J gene TRBJ1-1, with 7 bases lining up with TRBD1. CDR1 and CDR2 from the germline V gene are DFQATT and SNEGSKA (reference sequence). The CDR3 has 14 amino acids. With 6 bases clipped from V and 3 bases from J, the junction kept 10 bases outside the gene matches. CDR3 DNA sequence: TGCAGTGCCAGGGGCGCAGGGGGTTACACTGAAGCTTTCTTT. Translating it yields CSARGAGGYTEAFF.

This clonotype was observed many times. The V and J genes are TRBV3-1 and TRBJ2-7; TRBD2 agrees at 10 bases. The CDR3 has 15 residues. Germline lookup yields CDR1 LGHDT and CDR2 YNNKEL (reference sequence). V gave up 3 bases and J gave up 1 base; unmatched junction bases: 3. CDR3 loop: CASSQGTSASYEQYF. In DNA, the CDR3 is TGTGCCAGCAGCCAGGGGACTAGCGCGTCCTACGAGCAGTACTTC.

This clonotype came up many times. The CDR3 DNA reads as TGTGCTAGTGTTTCATGGACAGGGGGCTCTGGGGCCAACGTCCTGACTTTC. Amino acids: CASVSWTGGSGANVLTF. J is TRBJ2-6 and V is TRBV12-5; TRBD1 matches 10 bases. CDR1 and CDR2 (germline): LGHNT, FRNRAP. The CDR3 has 17 residues. After removal of 7 bases from V and 0 bases from J, the junction contained 6 bases not matched to a gene.

This clonotype was recorded at least ten times. The chain uses TRBV28 and TRBJ2-3; 12 bases line up with TRBD2. V was pared by 6 bases and J by 0 bases, with 16 bases of the junction left unmatched. The CDR3 consists of 20 residues. Germline V CDR1 and CDR2: MDHEN, SYDVKM. Written as DNA, the CDR3 is TGTGCCAGCAGACACGCGGGACTAGCGGGTTCCTCGTCCAGCACAGATACGCAGTATTTT. It yields the protein CASRHAGLAGSSSSTDTQYF.

With respect to this clonotype: A much more abundant neighbour one base away suggests this may be a read error. V and J are TRBV9 and TRBJ2-1; D may be TRBD2 (6 bases). This CDR3 is built from 15 residues. The germline V and J ends were trimmed by 4 bases and 6 bases, with 17 bases remaining between them. The V gene's germline CDR1 is SGDLS and CDR2 YYNGEE. The CDR3 coding sequence is TGTGCCAGCAGCATACTGGCGGGAACGGGCAATGAGCAGTTCTTC. Protein sequence: CASSILAGTGNEQFF.

This clonotype showed up many times. The chain couples TRBV4-1 to TRBJ2-3; D might be TRBD2 (6 bases). Germline loops: CDR1 MGHRA, CDR2 YSYEKL. This CDR3 comprises 17 residues. Trimming pared 0 bases from V and 1 base from J, leaving 14 bases between. Here the CDR3 DNA reads TGCGCCAGCAGCCAAGATGGGGCGGGGTCGGGCACAGATACGCAGTATTTT. Amino acids: CASSQDGAGSGTDTQYF.

At least ten counts were recorded for this clonotype. This chain connects TRBV13 to TRBJ2-2; 7 nucleotides line up with TRBD1. The CDR3 is 16 amino acids. The germline gives CDR1 PRHDT, CDR2 FYEKMQ (reference sequence). The V gene end was trimmed by 5 bases and the J gene end by 4 bases; junction bases not matched to a gene: 10. CDR3 in amino acids: CASSPRQGRGTGELFF. CDR3 DNA: TGTGCCAGCAGCCCACGACAGGGTCGGGGCACCGGGGAGCTGTTTTTT.